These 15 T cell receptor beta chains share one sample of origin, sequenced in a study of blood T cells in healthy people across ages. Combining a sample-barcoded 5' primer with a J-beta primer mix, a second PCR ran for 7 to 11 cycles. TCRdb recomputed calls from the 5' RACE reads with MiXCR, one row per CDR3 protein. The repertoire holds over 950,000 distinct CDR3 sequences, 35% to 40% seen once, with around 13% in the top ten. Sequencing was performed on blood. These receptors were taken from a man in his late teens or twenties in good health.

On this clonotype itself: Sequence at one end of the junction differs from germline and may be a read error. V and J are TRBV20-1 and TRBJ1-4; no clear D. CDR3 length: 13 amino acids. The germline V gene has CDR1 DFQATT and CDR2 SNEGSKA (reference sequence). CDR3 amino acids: CSVSRTTNEKLFF. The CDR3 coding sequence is TGCAGTGTCAGTCGTACAACCAATGAAAAACTGTTTTTT.

DNA for the CDR3: TGTGCCAGCAGCTCTCCCGAACAGGGAGTCTACGAGCAGTACTTC. This gives the protein CASSSPEQGVYEQYF. The chain is built from TRBV7-2 and TRBJ2-7; tentatively, D is TRBD1 (6 bases). Looked up from germline, CDR1 is SGHTA and CDR2 is FQGNSA. CDR3 length: 15 amino acids. Trimming removed 4 bases from V and 3 bases from J, with 16 bases in between. Looking up the rest from reference TRBV7-2 and TRBJ2-7 gives the full variable domain: GAGVSQSPSNKVTEKGKDVELRCDPISGHTALYWYRQSLGQGLEFLIYFQGNSAPDKSGLPSDRFSAERTGGSVSTLTIQRTQQEDSAVYLCASSSPEQGVYEQYFGPGTRLTVT.

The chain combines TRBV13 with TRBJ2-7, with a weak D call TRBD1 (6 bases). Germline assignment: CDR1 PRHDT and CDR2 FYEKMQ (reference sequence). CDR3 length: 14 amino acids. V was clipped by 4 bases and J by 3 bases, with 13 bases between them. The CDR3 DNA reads TGTGCCAGCAGCTCCTCACAGGGAAACTACGAGCAGTACTTC. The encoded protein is CASSSSQGNYEQYF.

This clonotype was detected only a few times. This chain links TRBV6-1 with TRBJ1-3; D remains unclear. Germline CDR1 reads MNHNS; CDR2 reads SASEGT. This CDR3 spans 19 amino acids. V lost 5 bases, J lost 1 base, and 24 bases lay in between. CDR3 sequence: CASSLYRLSWVTSGNTIYF. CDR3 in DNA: TGTGCCAGCAGTCTATACAGATTAAGTTGGGTCACGTCTGGAAACACCATATATTTT.

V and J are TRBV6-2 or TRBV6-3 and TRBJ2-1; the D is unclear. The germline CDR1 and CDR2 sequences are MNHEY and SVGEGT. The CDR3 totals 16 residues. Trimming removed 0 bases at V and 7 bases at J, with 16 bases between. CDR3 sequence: CASSYSPRVLGNEQFF. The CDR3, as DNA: TGTGCCAGCAGTTACTCGCCTAGGGTTCTAGGGAATGAGCAGTTCTTC.

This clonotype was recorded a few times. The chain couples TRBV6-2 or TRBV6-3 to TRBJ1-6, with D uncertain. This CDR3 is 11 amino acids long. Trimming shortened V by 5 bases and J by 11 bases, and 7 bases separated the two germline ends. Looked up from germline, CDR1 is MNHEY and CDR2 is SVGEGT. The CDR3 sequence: CASSQVAPLHF. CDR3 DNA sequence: TGTGCCAGCAGTCAGGTTGCACCCCTCCACTTT.

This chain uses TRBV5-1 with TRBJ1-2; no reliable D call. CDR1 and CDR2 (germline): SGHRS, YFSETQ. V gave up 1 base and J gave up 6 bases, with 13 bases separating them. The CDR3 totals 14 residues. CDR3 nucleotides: TGCGCCAGCAGCTTGCATGCAGGTGGAAATGGCTACACCTTC. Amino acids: CASSLHAGGNGYTF.

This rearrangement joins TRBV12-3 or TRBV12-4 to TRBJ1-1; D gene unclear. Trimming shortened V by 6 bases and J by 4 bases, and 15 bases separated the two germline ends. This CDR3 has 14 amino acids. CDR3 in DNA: TGTGCCAGCAGGGAGCGGGGTTCGGGCACTGAAGCTTTCTTT. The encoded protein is CASRERGSGTEAFF.

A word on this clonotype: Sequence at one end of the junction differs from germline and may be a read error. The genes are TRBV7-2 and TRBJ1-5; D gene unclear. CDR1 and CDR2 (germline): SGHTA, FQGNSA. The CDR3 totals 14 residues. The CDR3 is CASSLAAMNRPQHF. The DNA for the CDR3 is TGTGCCAGCAGCTTGGCAGCAATGAATCGGCCCCAGCATTTT.

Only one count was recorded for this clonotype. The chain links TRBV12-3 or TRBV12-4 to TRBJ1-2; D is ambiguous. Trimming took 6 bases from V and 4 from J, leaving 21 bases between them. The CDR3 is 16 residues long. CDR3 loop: CASSPTSLTASYGYTF. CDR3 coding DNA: TGTGCCAGCAGCCCTACGAGCCTAACCGCCAGCTATGGCTACACCTTC.

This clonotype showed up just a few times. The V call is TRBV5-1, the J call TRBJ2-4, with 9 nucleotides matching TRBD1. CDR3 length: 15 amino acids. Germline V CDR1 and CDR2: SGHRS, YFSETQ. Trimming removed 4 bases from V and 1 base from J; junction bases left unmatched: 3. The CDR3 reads CASSPDRGAKNIQYF. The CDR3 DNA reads TGCGCCAGCAGCCCGGACAGGGGCGCCAAAAACATTCAGTACTTC.

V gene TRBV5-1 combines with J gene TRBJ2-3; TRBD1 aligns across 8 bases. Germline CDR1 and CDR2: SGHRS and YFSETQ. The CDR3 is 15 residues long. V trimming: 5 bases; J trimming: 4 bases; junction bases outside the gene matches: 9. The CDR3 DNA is TGCGCCAGCAGACACGGACAGGGCTCACCAGATACGCAGTATTTT. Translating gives CASRHGQGSPDTQYF.

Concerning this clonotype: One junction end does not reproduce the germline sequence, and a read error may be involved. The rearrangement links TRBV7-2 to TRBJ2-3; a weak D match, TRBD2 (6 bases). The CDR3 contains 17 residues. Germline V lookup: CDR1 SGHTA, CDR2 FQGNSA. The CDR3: CVSSLVRVDYTTDTQYF. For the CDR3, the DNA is TGTGTCAGCAGCTTAGTTCGGGTGGACTACACGACAGATACGCAGTATTTT.

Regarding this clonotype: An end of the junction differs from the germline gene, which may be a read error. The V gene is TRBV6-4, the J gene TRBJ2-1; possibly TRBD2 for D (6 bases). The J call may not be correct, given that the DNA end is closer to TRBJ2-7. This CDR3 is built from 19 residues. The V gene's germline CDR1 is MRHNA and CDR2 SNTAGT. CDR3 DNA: TGTGCCCGCAGTGACTCAGGAGGAGGGGTCCCATTCTCCTACAATGAGCAGTACTTC. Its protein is CARSDSGGGVPFSYNEQYF.

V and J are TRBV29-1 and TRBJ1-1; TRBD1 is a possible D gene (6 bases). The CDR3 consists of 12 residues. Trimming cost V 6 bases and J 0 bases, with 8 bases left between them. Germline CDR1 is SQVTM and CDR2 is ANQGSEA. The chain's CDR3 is CSVRQVNTEAFF. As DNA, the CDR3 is TGCAGCGTCCGACAGGTGAACACTGAAGCTTTCTTT.